The subject of this entry is one T cell receptor beta chain. Its antigen is unknown. Nothing much larger sits one base from this clone, and base qualities are not available. The ophthalmopathy patients had moderately to severely active disease, with a Clinical Activity Score of 3 or higher, a NOSPECS grade of 4 or higher, and a disease duration of less than 3 months. Anyone with other autoimmune diseases, uncontrolled infections, pregnancy or lactation was excluded from the study. Diagnosis relied on clinical symptoms, serum thyroxine, TRAb, thyroid ultrasound and orbital computed tomography. Using Ficoll-Paque density gradient centrifugation, PBMCs were isolated from 8.5 to 10 ml of fresh peripheral blood. Total RNA was extracted using Trizol reagent, and RNA quality was checked on an Agilent 2100 Bioanalyzer. This record comes from a study of Graves' ophthalmopathy and Graves' hyperthyroidism (dated by TCRdb to about 2018). For the study in its entirety: Peripheral blood was collected at initial diagnosis, prior to any treatment. The study used TCR beta repertoire signatures to distinguish Graves' ophthalmopathy from Graves' hyperthyroidism and to predict progression to ophthalmopathy. In total, some 140 blood samples were TCR-sequenced: 40 to 45 ophthalmopathy, about 75 hyperthyroidism and some 17 hyperthyroidism-to-ophthalmopathy patients. To explore V-J signatures that distinguish ophthalmopathy from hyperthyroidism, a discovery set of about a hundred patients was enrolled, made up of about 40 with ophthalmopathy and fewer than 60 with stable hyperthyroidism. For independent validation, a separate cohort was made up of 18 hyperthyroidism patients plus 17 patients who later progressed from hyperthyroidism to ophthalmopathy. In over 5 hyperthyroidism patients, the T-cell repertoire of thyroid tissue was compared with the T-cell repertoire of blood. Following sample collection, hyperthyroidism patients were given methimazole at a starting dose of 30 mg daily, and ophthalmopathy patients were given high-dose intravenous methylprednisolone. The approximately 90 discovery patients were divided at random into training and test sets in a 7:3 ratio.

For repertoire sequencing, TCR beta CDR3 regions were amplified from RNA transcripts. HTBI primers and the Qiagen OneStep RT-PCR kit were used in a first-round RT-PCR, which was followed by a second-round multiplex PCR, size selection and purification. Sequencing of the libraries was carried out on an Illumina HiSeq2000 in paired-end mode with 100 bp reads. From the authors' description of their analysis: SOAPnuke was used for read processing, and reads with adapters, uncalled bases, a mean Phred below 15, or no exact constant-primer or identifier match were discarded. High-quality paired reads were merged with COPE v1.2.5. Unique nucleotide sequences were defined as clonotypes and aligned to IMGT TRB V, D and J references using MiTCR v1.1. Only V-J combinations with frequency above 0.0001 were analysed, covering about 99% of repertoires. For each V-J combination, a TCR clonal expansion and chaos score was defined as F50 clonal expansion divided by the chaos observed in the TCRdist matrix. Welch's t-statistics and random forest were used to reduce the features to 10 to 15 V-J combinations, which were then used as input to a naive Bayes classifier. Thyroid-blood repertoire similarity was quantified with the Morisita-Horn index. Using fastp trimming at Q25 and MiXCR clonotype assembly, TCRdb reanalyzed the public sequencing data and kept in-frame beta chains. Entries are consolidated by CDR3 protein sequence, retaining the most common genes and DNA. TCRdb's processing, not the study's, gives the V and J calls here. Counted in this sample were 210,000 or so distinct CDR3 sequences; less than 30% of them appeared once. Approximately 9.6% of the sample lies in the top ten.

What the work shows at the level of the full study, not this receptor alone: In cross-validation, the 13-signature model distinguished ophthalmopathy from stable hyperthyroidism with around 86% sensitivity and approximately 81% specificity, while in the test set the corresponding values were 80% and 75%. In validation, the model predicted ophthalmopathy progression with about 70% sensitivity and roughly 72% specificity; about a dozen predicted patients were CT-confirmed with GO in a median of about 6.1 months. Most of the expanded thyroid clonotypes with a frequency above 0.001 were also detected in blood, and it was suggested that the thyroid immune response may be reflected by blood repertoires. Sample size was not statistically predetermined, and group allocation was not concealed from the investigators.

This TCR came from a man in his fifties or sixties with Graves' ophthalmopathy. Donor details come from another sample of the same person, matched by shared clones. The sample comprised peripheral blood.

The CDR3 in this case is CASTPPGDPYEQYF. The DNA is as follows: TGTGCCAGCACCCCCCCAGGGGATCCCTACGAGCAGTACTTC. Here the chain combines TRBV7-2 and TRBJ2-7; the best D guess is TRBD1, with 6 bases matching. Looking up the germline V gene yields CDR1 SGHTA and CDR2 FQGNSA. The junction carries 15 bases between V and J, which are trimmed by 7 bases and 2 bases respectively. There are 14 amino acids in the CDR3, from cysteine to phenylalanine inclusive. The sequence is cut down to CDR3 DNA, 42 bases in frame from base 1. The CDR3, completed at both ends by the reference TRBV7-2 and TRBJ2-7 genes, gives the full variable domain GAGVSQSPSNKVTEKGKDVELRCDPISGHTALYWYRQSLGQGLEFLIYFQGNSAPDKSGLPSDRFSAERTGGSVSTLTIQRTQQEDSAVYLCASTPPGDPYEQYFGPGTRLTVT.